Following are 12 T cell receptor beta chains from one sample sequenced in a study of blood T cell repertoires in COVID-19. This table comes from immunoSEQ multiplex PCR, and its TCRdb copy is limited to in-frame clones, with some not included. In the table there are around 150,000 clones, 70% to 90% of which are singletons. The sequenced material came from peripheral blood. The source of these receptors is a human donor in a cohort sampled during active COVID-19.

The chain joins TRBV7-3 to TRBJ2-1, with a tentative D call TRBD2 (5 bases). The V and J ends lost 2 bases and 2 bases respectively, with 28 bases between them. Per germline, CDR1 SGHTA and CDR2 FQGTGA. The CDR3 covers 21 residues. CDR3 region: CASSLDGMGGPFAWPYNEQFF. The CDR3 coding sequence is TGTGCCAGCAGCTTAGACGGTATGGGCGGGCCCTTCGCATGGCCCTACAATGAGCAGTTCTTC.

The V gene is TRBV19, the J gene TRBJ1-5; 7 nucleotides align to TRBD1. The CDR3 runs to 12 residues. The germline CDR1 and CDR2 sequences are LNHDA and SQIVND (reference sequence). The trim removed 10 bases at V and 5 bases at J, leaving 5 bases unmatched. The CDR3: CATRQGDQPQHF. The CDR3 nucleotides are TGTGCCACCCGACAGGGCGATCAGCCCCAGCATTTT.

V gene TRBV12-3 or TRBV12-4 combines with J gene TRBJ1-2; D remains ambiguous. Trimming cost V 5 bases and J 4 bases, with 11 bases left between them. This CDR3 is 13 amino acids long. Here the CDR3 reads CASSPQVGYGYTF. CDR3 nucleotide sequence: TGTGCCAGCAGTCCCCAGGTAGGCTATGGCTACACCTTC.

This rearrangement joins TRBV28 to TRBJ2-2; TRBD1 might be the D (5 bases). Germline CDR1 reads MDHEN; CDR2 reads SYDVKM. V shed 4 bases and J shed 1 base, with 19 bases lying between them. The CDR3 extends over 18 amino acids. The CDR3 protein is CASSYPKPPGKNTGELFF. In nucleotides, the CDR3 is TGTGCCAGCAGTTACCCCAAACCGCCAGGGAAGAACACCGGGGAGCTGTTTTTT.

This chain uses TRBV12-3 or TRBV12-4 with TRBJ2-1; a possible D gene is TRBD2 (5 bases). Between the trimmed V and J ends, which lost 6 bases and 6 bases, there was a span of 9 bases. The CDR3 runs 12 residues. The CDR3 DNA sequence: TGTGCCAGCAGGTATACTAGCAATGAGCAGTTCTTC. It yields the protein CASRYTSNEQFF.

The CDR3: CASSSLPGTGSHEQYF. CDR3 nucleotides: TGTGCCAGCAGCTCCCTCCCCGGGACAGGGTCCCACGAGCAGTACTTC. The chain combines TRBV7-9 with TRBJ2-7; TRBD1 matches at 9 bases. The CDR3 is 16 amino acids. CDR1 and CDR2 from the germline V gene are SEHNR and FQNEAQ (reference sequence). With 4 bases clipped from V and 5 bases from J, the junction kept 12 bases outside the gene matches.

V usage is TRBV28 and J usage is TRBJ1-2; D is uncertain. CDR3 size: 13 residues. V lost 2 bases to trimming and J lost 4 bases, with 8 bases between them. Germline-derived CDR1 and CDR2 are MDHEN and SYDVKM. CDR3: CASSLPGGYGYTF. CDR3 sequence (DNA): TGTGCCAGCAGTTTACCGGGTGGCTATGGCTACACCTTC.

This clone appeared a few times. The chain combines TRBV13 with TRBJ2-6, with D hard to call. Germline V gene sequence: CDR1 PRHDT, CDR2 FYEKMQ (reference sequence). The V and J ends lost 3 bases and 1 base respectively, with 4 bases between them. CDR3 length: 14 amino acids. CDR3 loop: CASSLRSGANVLTF. CDR3 DNA sequence: TGTGCCAGCAGCTTGAGATCTGGGGCCAACGTCCTGACTTTC.

The chain links TRBV7-3 to TRBJ1-1, with no clear D. This CDR3 is built from 15 residues. CDR1 and CDR2 from the germline V gene are SGHTA and FQGTGA. Trimming took off 2 bases at V and 0 bases at J, with 10 bases between the two ends. CDR3 in DNA: TGTGCCAGCAGCTTACAGCCTAGCTTGAACACTGAAGCTTTCTTT. It translates to CASSLQPSLNTEAFF.

The chain uses TRBV7-2 and TRBJ2-5; 14 bases are a match to TRBD2. CDR1 SGHTA and CDR2 FQGNSA come from the germline V gene. V lost 5 bases to trimming and J lost 5 bases; unmatched junction nucleotides: 7. This CDR3 has 16 amino acids. The CDR3 is CASSDRLAGGWETQYF. The CDR3 coding sequence is TGTGCCAGCAGCGATCGACTAGCGGGGGGGTGGGAGACCCAGTACTTC.

The rearrangement uses TRBV29-1 and TRBJ1-2; D may be TRBD1 (5 bases). The V end was cut by 7 bases, the J end by 0 bases, with 12 bases between. Looked up from germline, CDR1 is SQVTM and CDR2 is ANQGSEA. The CDR3 spans 13 residues. CDR3 DNA sequence: TGCAGCGAGCCCTCGGGGGCTAACTATGGCTACACCTTC. This gives the protein CSEPSGANYGYTF.

The chain joins TRBV11-2 to TRBJ2-2, with D possibly being TRBD2 (5 bases). The CDR3 totals 16 residues. The V end lost 6 bases, the J end lost 4 bases, and 18 bases lay between the germline ends. The V gene's germline CDR1 is SGHAT and CDR2 FQNNGV. The CDR3 loop reads CASSRLQFPGTGELFF. The CDR3 DNA reads as TGTGCCAGCAGTCGACTACAGTTCCCGGGCACCGGGGAGCTGTTTTTT.